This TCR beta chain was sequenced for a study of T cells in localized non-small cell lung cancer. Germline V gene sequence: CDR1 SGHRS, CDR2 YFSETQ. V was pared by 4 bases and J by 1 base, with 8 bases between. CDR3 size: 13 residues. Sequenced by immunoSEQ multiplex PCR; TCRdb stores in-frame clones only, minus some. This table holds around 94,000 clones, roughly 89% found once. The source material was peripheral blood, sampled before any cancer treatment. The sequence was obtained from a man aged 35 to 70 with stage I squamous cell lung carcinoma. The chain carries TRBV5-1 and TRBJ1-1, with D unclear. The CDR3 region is CASSGTANTEAFF. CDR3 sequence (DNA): TGCGCCAGCAGCGGCACAGCGAACACTGAAGCTTTCTTT.